The text below deals with one TCR beta chain. What it recognizes is unknown. The CDR3 is 14 residues long. Trimming pared 0 bases from V and 3 bases from J, leaving 9 bases between. Germline V gene sequence: CDR1 SGHRS, CDR2 YFSETQ. At collection, donors were nominally healthy, but unrecorded immune exposures were probable. The data derive from a study of cytomegalovirus exposure and HLA in healthy donors. A multiplex PCR was run with 60 Vbeta primers and 13 Jbeta primers. TCRdb keeps only in-frame clones here, not all; method: immunoSEQ multiplex PCR. The sample includes 130,000 to 150,000 clones, around 85% of them seen just once. General study points: In an earlier analysis, most TCR beta V segments were productive about 87% or about 30% of the time.

The receptor comes from a man aged 35 to 55 in good health and CMV-seropositive. This chain joins TRBV5-1 and TRBJ2-5; D is ambiguous. The sequenced material came from PBMCs. The CDR3 loop is CASSLAITEETQYF. CDR3 nucleotides: TGCGCCAGCAGCTTGGCCATAACAGAAGAGACCCAGTACTTC. Filled out from reference TRBV5-1 and TRBJ2-5, the complete variable domain reads KAGVTQTPRYLIKTRGQQVTLSCSPISGHRSVSWYQQTPGQGLQFLFEYFSETQRNKGNFPGRFSGRQFSNSRSEMNVSTLELGDSALYLCASSLAITEETQYFGPGTRLLVL.